Listed below are T cell receptor beta chains from one sample, sequenced in a study of T cell repertoires in cytomegalovirus infection. Using its own MiXCR run on the reads, TCRdb lists one record per CDR3 protein. The table has 250,000 to 300,000 distinct CDR3 sequences, 9.1% seen once. Sequenced material: PBMCs. The receptor set was obtained from a human donor in good health (CMV status not recorded). Some clones in this sample may be carry-over from other donors' samples. Each CDR3 is given with its conserved first and last residue. The D gene is left open where the match is weak. Clone size, where shown, is once, few, many, or a class for clones that have expanded.

V	J	D	size	CDR3	DNA
TRBV7-2	TRBJ2-7	-	many	CASSSLRGSYEQYF	TGTGCCAGCAGCTCCCTTCGCGGTTCCTACGAGCAGTACTTC
TRBV12-3/TRBV12-4	TRBJ1-2	-	-	CASVTDSRRGYTF	TGTGCCAGTGTTACGGACTCCCGGAGGGGCTACACCTTC
TRBV11-2	TRBJ2-3	-	many	CASSLKRVSGVDTQYF	TGTGCCAGCAGCTTAAAGCGGGTTTCGGGGGTAGATACGCAGTATTTT
TRBV7-7	TRBJ2-2	-	many	CASSSRVSTGELFF	TGTGCTAGCAGCTCCAGGGTGTCGACCGGGGAGCTGTTTTTT
TRBV7-3	TRBJ1-1	-	-	CASARDGNTEAFF	TGTGCCAGCGCTAGGGACGGGAACACTGAAGCTTTCTTT
TRBV19	TRBJ2-6	-	few	CASSSQGGMGANVLTF	TGTGCCAGTAGTTCGCAGGGAGGTATGGGGGCCAACGTCCTGACTTTC
TRBV19	TRBJ1-5	-	many	CATRRGTTLNQPQHF	TGTGCCACCCGTCGAGGCACGACCCTAAATCAGCCCCAGCATTTT
TRBV11-2	TRBJ1-3	TRBD1	many	CASSLVTGFSGNTIYF	TGTGCCAGCAGCTTAGTGACAGGGTTCTCTGGAAACACCATATATTTT
TRBV7-2	TRBJ1-1	TRBD1	many	CASSPGQGGTEAFF	TGTGCCAGCAGTCCGGGACAGGGCGGCACTGAAGCTTTCTTT
TRBV5-6	TRBJ2-3	-	-	CASSLNRVATDTQYF	TGTGCCAGCAGCTTGAACAGGGTTGCGACAGATACGCAGTATTTT
TRBV6-1	TRBJ1-1	TRBD1	few	CASSLGQPRTEAFF	TGTGCCAGCAGTTTGGGACAGCCCAGAACAGAAGCTTTCTTT
TRBV5-4	TRBJ2-3	-	few	CASSLGGPGTDTQYF	TGTGCCAGCAGCTTGGGGGGGCCGGGCACAGATACGCAGTATTTT
TRBV7-2	TRBJ2-2	TRBD1	many	CASSYETGFTGELFF	TGTGCCAGCAGCTATGAGACAGGGTTCACCGGGGAGCTGTTTTTT
TRBV2	TRBJ1-6	-	few	CASTPGRRNSPLHF	TGTGCCAGCACCCCGGGACGGCGTAATTCACCCCTCCACTTT
TRBV11-2	TRBJ1-6	TRBD1	many	CASSLGPRGQDYNSPLHF	TGTGCCAGCAGCTTAGGCCCGCGGGGACAGGACTATAATTCACCCCTCCACTTT
TRBV19	TRBJ1-1	TRBD1	many	CASTLQGAGTEAFF	TGTGCCAGTACCCTACAGGGGGCCGGCACTGAAGCTTTCTTT
TRBV19	TRBJ2-7	-	-	CASSTSWSSYEQYF	TGTGCCAGTAGCACTAGCTGGAGCTCCTACGAGCAGTACTTC
TRBV29-1	TRBJ2-1	TRBD2	-	CSVEDIWTSSGGQQFF	TGCAGCGTTGAAGATATTTGGACTAGCAGTGGGGGGCAGCAGTTCTTC
TRBV12-3/TRBV12-4	TRBJ1-3	TRBD1	-	CASSRPGTGGNTIYF	TGTGCCAGCAGCCGCCCCGGGACAGGGGGCAACACCATATATTTT
TRBV5-1	TRBJ2-2	TRBD2	few	CASGSGTYTGELFF	TGCGCCTCGGGTAGCGGGACTTACACCGGGGAGCTGTTTTTT
TRBV7-2	TRBJ2-3	TRBD1	-	CASSLYRDSYTDTQYF	TGTGCCAGCAGCTTATACAGGGACAGCTACACAGATACGCAGTATTTT
TRBV4-3	TRBJ2-4	-	many	CASSQDGVRQNIQYF	TGCGCCAGCAGCCAAGATGGAGTCAGGCAAAACATTCAGTACTTC
TRBV19	TRBJ1-2	-	many	CASILGQSPTIYGYTF	TGTGCCAGTATCCTCGGACAGTCCCCCACAATTTATGGCTACACCTTC
TRBV7-2	TRBJ1-1	-	many	CASSLAGEAFF	TGTGCCAGCAGCTTAGCAGGGGAAGCTTTCTTT
TRBV7-2	TRBJ2-7	-	-	CASSFSGGGTYEQYF	TGTGCCAGCAGCTTCTCAGGGGGGGGGACCTACGAGCAGTACTTC
TRBV14	TRBJ2-5	-	-	CASSQDIGVRQETQYF	TGTGCCAGCAGCCAAGATATAGGGGTTCGCCAAGAGACCCAGTACTTC
TRBV7-2	TRBJ1-2	-	many	CASSLALGTSANYGYTF	TGTGCCAGCAGCTTAGCCTTAGGGACGTCAGCTAACTATGGCTACACCTTC
TRBV12-3/TRBV12-4	TRBJ2-1	-	many	CASTLVTPREQFF	TGTGCCAGCACTTTAGTAACTCCTCGAGAGCAGTTCTTC
TRBV7-2	TRBJ2-4	TRBD2	many	CASSSSPPGLAERLAKNIQYF	TGTGCCAGCAGCTCGAGCCCTCCGGGACTAGCAGAAAGACTAGCCAAAAACATTCAGTACTTC
TRBV18	TRBJ2-7	-	-	CASSPLRDRVEQYF	TGTGCCAGCTCACCGCTCCGGGACCGCGTCGAGCAGTACTTC
TRBV6-1	TRBJ1-5	-	many	CASSEAGRVSNQPQHF	TGTGCCAGCAGTGAAGCGGGGCGCGTGAGCAATCAGCCCCAGCATTTT
TRBV6-2/TRBV6-3	TRBJ2-7	-	-	CASIDRDKVYEQYF	TGTGCCAGCATCGACCGGGACAAGGTATACGAGCAGTACTTC
TRBV7-2	TRBJ2-2	-	many	CASKGQGLNTGELFF	TGTGCCAGCAAAGGGCAGGGACTGAACACCGGGGAGCTGTTTTTT
TRBV2	TRBJ2-7	TRBD1	-	CASTHDRGSSYEQYF	TGTGCCAGCACTCATGACAGGGGCTCCTCCTACGAGCAGTACTTC
TRBV7-2	TRBJ2-1	-	many	CASSLVAEAVKQFF	TGTGCCAGCAGCTTAGTAGCGGAAGCGGTAAAGCAGTTCTTC
TRBV7-2	TRBJ2-3	TRBD2	many	CASSPSGYTDTQYF	TGTGCCAGCAGCCCTAGCGGGTACACAGATACGCAGTATTTT
TRBV20-1	TRBJ2-1	TRBD2	-	CSARPQRGVYNEQFF	TGCAGTGCTAGACCCCAGCGGGGGGTTTACAATGAGCAGTTCTTC
TRBV20-1	TRBJ1-2	TRBD1	many	CSARRGTGDLNYGYTF	TGCAGTGCTAGACGAGGGACAGGGGACCTTAACTATGGCTACACCTTC
TRBV7-2	TRBJ1-5	-	many	CASSRVGYSNQPQHF	TGTGCCAGCTCAAGGGTAGGCTATAGCAATCAGCCCCAGCATTTT
TRBV7-9	TRBJ1-5	-	few	CASGFNQPQHF	TGTGCCAGCGGATTCAATCAGCCCCAGCATTTT
TRBV7-2	TRBJ2-3	TRBD2	many	CASSPGLAGGPGTQYF	TGTGCCAGCAGCCCGGGACTAGCGGGAGGGCCCGGGACGCAGTATTTT